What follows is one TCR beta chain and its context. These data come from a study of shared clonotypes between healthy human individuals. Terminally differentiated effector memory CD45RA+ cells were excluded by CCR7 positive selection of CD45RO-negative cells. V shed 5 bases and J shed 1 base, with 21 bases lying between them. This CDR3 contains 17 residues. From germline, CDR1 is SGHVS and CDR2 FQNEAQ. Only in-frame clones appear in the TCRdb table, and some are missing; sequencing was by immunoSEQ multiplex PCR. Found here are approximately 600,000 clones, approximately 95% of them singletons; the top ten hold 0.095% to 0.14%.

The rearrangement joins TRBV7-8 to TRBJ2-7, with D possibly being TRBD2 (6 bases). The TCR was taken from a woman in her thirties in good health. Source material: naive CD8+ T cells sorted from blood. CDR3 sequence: CASSKTGGAKSSYEQYF. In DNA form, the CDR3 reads TGTGCCAGCAGCAAAACAGGAGGGGCCAAATCATCCTACGAGCAGTACTTC.